This T cell receptor beta chain came from a study of response to subunit inactivated influenza vaccine. Study outcomes and limitations: Authors suggested each seasonal flu vaccination may recruit only limited numbers of new T cells.

Germline values: CDR1 LGHNA, CDR2 YNFKEQ. Trimming took 4 bases from V and 7 from J, leaving 8 bases between them. CDR3 size: 12 residues. TCRdb fed the RT-PCR reads into MiXCR, producing one record per CDR3 protein. This table has fewer than 600,000 distinct CDR3 sequences, around 7.9% appearing once. Note on this clonotype: Its target is not known.

The specimen was PBMCs from blood, collected around 25 months after vaccination. The clonotype originates from a man aged 50-75 years who received an inactivated influenza vaccine. This rearrangement joins TRBV4-2 to TRBJ2-4; D call uncertain. CDR3 DNA: TGTGCCAGCAGCCGGGAAGGGAACATTCAGTACTTC. It codes for CASSREGNIQYF.